This T cell receptor (beta chain) was identified during a study of OX40 agonist ivuxolimab in advanced cancers. CDR3 length equals 15 residues. Germline CDR1 MNHEY, CDR2 SMNVEV (reference sequence). Trimming removed 6 bases from V and 2 bases from J, with 16 bases in between. Libraries were prepared by immunoSEQ multiplex PCR; TCRdb keeps only in-frame clonotypes and omits some of them. The table shows tens of thousands of clones, with 84% occurring only once. V gene TRBV27 combines with J gene TRBJ1-2; unclear D gene. The sequence was obtained from an adult with an advanced solid tumor such as melanoma, head and neck, liver or kidney cancer. This specimen was CD4+ or CD8+ T cells sorted from blood, taken in a trial of the OX40 agonist ivuxolimab. The chain's CDR3 is CASSHRSANNYGYTF. The DNA for the CDR3 is TGTGCCAGCAGCCATAGGTCGGCAAACAACTATGGCTACACCTTC.